A selection of T cell receptor beta chains follows, all from one sample in a study of T cells in Graves' hyperthyroidism and ophthalmopathy. TCRdb ran MiXCR on the multiplex PCR reads and lists one entry per CDR3 protein. The sample shows some 350,000 distinct CDR3 sequences, 20% to 30% of them seen only once. Material: blood. All receptors derive from a man in his fifties or sixties with Graves' hyperthyroidism. CDR3s leave out the opening cysteine and the closing phenylalanine or tryptophan. Each record gives: V gene, CDR3 protein.

>TRBV13
ASSFGPMQTQY
>TRBV11-3
ASSLGELSYNEQF
>TRBV20-1
SASLQGREQY
>TRBV9
ASSVGGSVGEQF
>TRBV3-1
ASSTTRFGNEQF
>TRBV12-3/TRBV12-4
ASRGGENPPYEQY
>TRBV7-3
ASSVPGTGSTSGSYNEQF
>TRBV3-1
ASSQVGREQY
>TRBV6-1
ASSTSGGRDEQY
>TRBV7-9
ASSLGGEPQH
>TRBV7-9
ASSYTRGNEQF
>TRBV6-1
ASSSGGVNTEAF
>TRBV2
ASRSGTSGSRQY
>TRBV18
ASSPLARETQY
>TRBV29-1
SAERVDTQY
>TRBV2
ASSYRGLNSPLH
>TRBV10-2
ASAGLAGDNEQF
>TRBV9
VSSVEGILQGAILPEQY
>TRBV12-3/TRBV12-4
ASRASGGTDTQY
>TRBV15
ATSRESAAVTDTQY
>TRBV12-3/TRBV12-4
ASSFMTDGEQY
>TRBV6-1
ASSPGQGFGEQY
>TRBV13
ASSSLEGGGKPHYEQY
>TRBV4-1
ASSQVMADKQPQH
>TRBV7-9
ASSPGLAGRSYEQY
>TRBV30
AWSISSYNEQF
>TRBV27
ASSPGLATSYGQY